The 15 T cell receptor beta chains below were found in one sample sequenced in a study of blood T cell repertoires in COVID-19. Libraries were prepared by immunoSEQ multiplex PCR; TCRdb keeps only in-frame clonotypes and omits some of them. The sample lists about 66,000 clones, just over 85% occurring once. Sequenced sample: peripheral blood. The receptor source for this set is a man in his fifties with active COVID-19.

This chain joins TRBV7-9 and TRBJ1-1; 7 bases line up with TRBD1. Losses at the gene ends were 0 bases for V and 6 bases for J; bases not matched to a gene: 4. CDR1 SEHNR and CDR2 FQNEAQ come from the germline V gene (reference sequence). The CDR3 is 14 residues long. The CDR3 bases are TGTGCCAGCAGCTTAGCAGGGACAGCTCCTGAAGCTTTCTTT. It codes for CASSLAGTAPEAFF.

The rearrangement links TRBV9 to TRBJ2-2; 9 bases fit TRBD2. The germline V gene has CDR1 SGDLS and CDR2 YYNGEE. V gave up 6 bases and J gave up 4 bases; unmatched junction bases: 13. The CDR3 runs 17 residues. DNA for the CDR3: TGTGCCAGCACCGGACCGGGGCGGGAGGGCCTCACCGGGGAGCTGTTTTTT. It translates to CASTGPGREGLTGELFF.

This chain uses TRBV5-6 with TRBJ2-7; D possibly corresponds to TRBD1 (6 bases). Deletions cut 5 bases from V and 3 bases from J, with 15 bases between. Per germline, CDR1 SGHDT and CDR2 YYEEEE. The CDR3 totals 14 residues. The CDR3 sequence: CASRGYGTLYEQYV. In DNA, the CDR3 is TGTGCCAGCAGAGGATACGGGACACTCTACGAGCAGTACGTC.

The rearrangement links TRBV7-7 to TRBJ2-5, with TRBD1 matching 11 bases. This CDR3 is 16 amino acids long. V gave up 3 bases and J gave up 3 bases; unmatched junction bases: 6. Looked up from germline, CDR1 is SSHAT and CDR2 is FNYEAQ (reference sequence). This chain's CDR3 is CASSLGTGGLKETQYF. As DNA, the CDR3 is TGTGCCAGCAGCTTGGGGACAGGGGGACTCAAAGAGACCCAGTACTTC.

The chain employs TRBV19 and TRBJ2-2, with no clear D. The V gene lost 0 bases and the J gene lost 7 bases, with 15 bases spanning the gap. The CDR3 consists of 16 residues. Germline lookup yields CDR1 LNHDA and CDR2 SQIVND (reference sequence). The CDR3 loop is CASSIDPPGMGGELFF. CDR3 DNA sequence: TGTGCCAGTAGTATAGATCCGCCAGGTATGGGCGGGGAGCTGTTTTTT.

The chain links TRBV18 to TRBJ1-1; D unresolved. The CDR3 has 13 residues. CDR1 is KGHSH and CDR2 is LQKENI in the germline V gene. V shed 5 bases and J shed 2 bases, with 9 bases lying between them. The CDR3 is CASSTTTNTEAFF. CDR3 nucleotides: TGTGCCAGCTCAACTACAACTAACACTGAAGCTTTCTTT.

This clone appeared once. The chain joins TRBV5-1 to TRBJ2-5, with 9 bases lining up with TRBD2. Germline values: CDR1 SGHRS, CDR2 YFSETQ. The V and J ends lost 4 bases and 5 bases, in that order; junction bases with no gene match: 12. The CDR3 contains 16 residues. The CDR3 spells CASSTSAGGFLETQYF. The CDR3 bases are TGCGCCAGCAGCACATCAGCGGGGGGCTTTCTGGAGACCCAGTACTTC.

The chain combines TRBV27 with TRBJ2-5; 7 bases are a match to TRBD1. CDR1 is MNHEY, CDR2 SMNVEV, per germline (reference sequence). This CDR3 contains 13 residues. The V and J ends lost 2 bases and 10 bases, in that order; junction bases with no gene match: 7. The chain's CDR3 is CASSLDREGVQYF. CDR3 nucleotide sequence: TGTGCCAGCAGTTTAGACAGGGAAGGGGTCCAGTACTTC.

CDR3 amino acids: CASSGLGHGETQYF. The CDR3 DNA follows: TGTGCCAGCAGCGGGCTGGGACACGGAGAGACCCAGTACTTC. The chain has TRBV5-5 and TRBJ2-5; maybe TRBD1 (6 bases). V was trimmed by 4 bases and J by 4 bases, leaving 14 bases between them. Germline loops: CDR1 SGHKS, CDR2 YYEKEE (reference sequence). The CDR3 is made up of 14 amino acids.

This clone was seen a handful of times. The V gene is TRBV11-2, the J gene TRBJ2-5, with a tentative D call TRBD1 (6 bases). CDR1 is SGHAT, CDR2 FQNNGV, per germline. The V end was cut by 9 bases, the J end by 7 bases, with 15 bases between. The CDR3 length is 12 residues. CDR3 sequence reads: CASRQVQGTQYF. CDR3 DNA: TGTGCCAGTAGACAGGTACAGGGGACCCAGTACTTC.

The CDR3 protein is CASSPIPGQTYGYTF. The DNA for the CDR3 is TGTGCCAGTAGTCCGATACCGGGACAGACATATGGCTACACCTTC. The V gene is TRBV19, the J gene TRBJ1-2; 7 bases align to TRBD1. CDR1 is LNHDA and CDR2 is SQIVND in the germline V gene (reference sequence). Trimming cost V 5 bases and J 5 bases; bases outside gene matches: 11. This CDR3 comprises 15 residues.

The chain is built from TRBV5-1 and TRBJ2-1, with 10 nucleotides matching TRBD2. Germline loops: CDR1 SGHRS, CDR2 YFSETQ. Germline trimming cut 4 bases from V and 5 bases from J; bases unmatched to any gene: 6. The CDR3 is 15 residues long. The CDR3 reads CASSASGGVNNEQFF. The CDR3 bases are TGCGCCAGCAGCGCGAGCGGGGGGGTTAACAATGAGCAGTTCTTC.

The chain carries TRBV29-1 and TRBJ2-7; 7 nucleotides agree with TRBD1. Germline V CDR1 and CDR2: SQVTM, ANQGSEA. CDR3 length: 14 amino acids. Trimming cost V 6 bases and J 3 bases; bases outside gene matches: 11. CDR3 region: CSVGEGGQNYEQYF. In DNA form, the CDR3 reads TGCAGCGTGGGGGAAGGGGGCCAAAACTACGAGCAGTACTTC.

The chain combines TRBV24-1 with TRBJ2-1; TRBD1 agrees at 8 bases. Per germline, CDR1 KGHDR and CDR2 SFDVKD. The CDR3 is 13 amino acids. The trim removed 5 bases at V and 13 bases at J, leaving 9 bases unmatched. The DNA of the CDR3 is TGTGCCACCAGTGTCGTACAGGGGGGACGTCAGTTCTTC. It encodes CATSVVQGGRQFF.

V usage is TRBV12-3 or TRBV12-4 and J usage is TRBJ1-2, with TRBD1 as a possible D gene (6 bases). This CDR3 region has 12 residues. The V and J ends lost 6 bases and 8 bases respectively, with 13 bases between them. CDR3 sequence reads: CASSVTGRGYTF. The DNA for the CDR3 is TGTGCCAGCAGCGTCACAGGGCGGGGCTACACCTTC.